The 31 T cell receptor beta chains given below trace back to one sample, sequenced in a study of T cells in Graves' hyperthyroidism and ophthalmopathy. Template material for amplifying TCR beta CDR3 regions consisted of RNA transcripts. An initial round of RT-PCR targeting the TCR CDR3 relied on the HTBI primer set. TCRdb re-analysed the multiplex PCR reads in MiXCR, keeping a single row per CDR3 protein. The table has about 290,000 distinct CDR3 sequences, 10% to 15% seen once. Material: blood. These receptors were taken from a woman aged 30 to 39 with Graves' hyperthyroidism that later progressed to Graves' ophthalmopathy.

In its sample, this clonotype was seen many times. The rearrangement links TRBV7-2 to TRBJ2-3; 10 positions match TRBD2. The CDR3 loop spans 15 amino acids. Germline V lookup: CDR1 SGHTA, CDR2 FQGNSA. V was pared by 5 bases and J by 3 bases, with 5 bases of the junction left unmatched. CDR3 DNA: TGTGCCAGCAGCCGGCCGGGACTAGCGACAGATACGCAGTATTTT. Protein: CASSRPGLATDTQYF.

This clonotype was found a few times. The V call is TRBV3-1, the J call TRBJ1-2; the D is unclear. Germline assignment: CDR1 LGHDT and CDR2 YNNKEL (reference sequence). This CDR3 comprises 13 residues. The V end was cut by 8 bases, the J end by 5 bases, with 15 bases between. In DNA form, the CDR3 reads TGTGCCAGCGGACCTTATATGGGGTATGGCTACACCTTC. Residues: CASGPYMGYGYTF.

The CDR3 nucleotides are TGTGCCAGCAGCCTTCCGGGATCTCAGAACACTGAAGCTTTCTTT. Its protein product is CASSLPGSQNTEAFF. The chain couples TRBV6-1 to TRBJ1-1, with D unclear. Deletions cut 6 bases from V and 1 base from J, with 15 bases between. The CDR3 has 15 amino acids. Germline V CDR1 and CDR2: MNHNS, SASEGT.

The CDR3 reads CASSDFRGRVNYGYTF. CDR3 DNA: TGTGCCAGCAGTGATTTCAGGGGGCGCGTTAACTATGGCTACACCTTC. The rearrangement links TRBV2 to TRBJ1-2; 8 nucleotides match TRBD1. V shed 3 bases, J shed 1 base, and the junction held 7 bases outside the gene matches. This CDR3 is built from 16 residues. Per the germline V gene, CDR1 is SNHLY and CDR2 is FYNNEI.

Concerning this clonotype itself: A much more abundant neighbour one base away suggests this may be a read error. This sequence joins TRBV6-2 or TRBV6-3 and TRBJ2-1; 13 positions match TRBD2. The CDR3 consists of 18 residues. Germline V lookup: CDR1 MNHEY, CDR2 SVGEGT. CDR3 sequence (DNA): TGTGCCAGCAGCCCCGGGACTAGCGGGAAGGCGTCCTACAATGGGCAGTTCTTC. Translated: CASSPGTSGKASYNGQFF.

The rearrangement links TRBV20-1 to TRBJ2-3, with 11 bases lining up with TRBD2. CDR1 and CDR2 (germline): DFQATT, SNEGSKA (reference sequence). This CDR3 is 12 amino acids long. The junction had 5 bases not matched to a gene; V was cut back by 3 bases and J by 12 bases. The CDR3 DNA reads TGCAGTGCTAGGGGTGGACTAGCGGGCCAGTATTTT. Protein: CSARGGLAGQYF.

This clonotype was seen more than once but under ten times. V and J are TRBV7-9 and TRBJ2-1; tentatively, D is TRBD2 (6 bases). Trimming cost V 8 bases and J 10 bases, with 12 bases left between them. CDR1 is SEHNR and CDR2 is FQNEAQ in the germline V gene (reference sequence). The CDR3 has 11 amino acids. Written as DNA, the CDR3 is TGTGCCAGCGGCCCGGCGGGAGAGCAGTTCTTC. Residues: CASGPAGEQFF.

This clonotype was picked up many times. This chain connects TRBV6-1 to TRBJ2-6; possibly TRBD1 for D (6 bases). The CDR3 length is 17 residues. With 7 bases removed from V and 0 bases from J, the gap between germline ends came to 16 bases. Germline V gene sequence: CDR1 MNHNS, CDR2 SASEGT. The CDR3 protein is CASKSTGRSSGANVLTF. CDR3 sequence (DNA): TGTGCCAGCAAATCGACAGGTCGAAGCTCTGGGGCCAACGTCCTGACTTTC.

This clonotype has at least ten counts. The V call is TRBV28, the J call TRBJ2-7; TRBD1 matches 9 bases. This CDR3 region has 13 residues. Trimming removed 7 bases from V and 4 bases from J; junction bases left unmatched: 5. The V gene's germline CDR1 is MDHEN and CDR2 SYDVKM. For the CDR3, the DNA is TGTGCCAGCACGCGGACAGGGGTATACGAGCAGTACTTC. It encodes CASTRTGVYEQYF.

This rearrangement joins TRBV12-3 or TRBV12-4 to TRBJ2-5, with 7 bases identical to TRBD1. Trimming took 6 bases from V and 4 from J; bases not matched to a gene: 5. The length of the CDR3 is 13 residues. CDR3 sequence reads: CASSQRGLETQYF. The CDR3 coding sequence is TGTGCCAGCAGCCAAAGGGGGCTAGAGACCCAGTACTTC.

This clonotype was counted many times. The V and J genes are TRBV28 and TRBJ2-1, with TRBD2 identical over 9 bases. The length of the CDR3 is 14 residues. V lost 7 bases, J lost 5 bases, and 6 bases stayed unmatched. Germline loops: CDR1 MDHEN, CDR2 SYDVKM. CDR3 in amino acids: CASTRGLAHNEQFF. The CDR3 coding sequence is TGTGCCAGCACTAGGGGACTAGCCCACAATGAGCAGTTCTTC.

Ten or more counts support this clonotype. The chain carries TRBV3-1 and TRBJ2-7, with no clear D. Germline CDR1 LGHDT, CDR2 YNNKEL (reference sequence). V shed 0 bases and J shed 2 bases, with 11 bases lying between them. The CDR3 totals 15 residues. The DNA for the CDR3 is TGTGCCAGCAGCCAAGAGCTGCGAGTCGCCTACGAGCAGTACTTC. It specifies CASSQELRVAYEQYF.

There are many counts of this clonotype. This chain joins TRBV20-1 and TRBJ2-5; either TRBD1 or TRBD2 may supply D (5 bases each). The CDR3 loop spans 15 amino acids. V was shortened by 6 bases and J by 2 bases, with 19 bases between the two germline ends. Germline values: CDR1 DFQATT, CDR2 SNEGSKA (reference sequence). The CDR3 reads CSAQHLGEGQETQYF. CDR3 DNA sequence: TGCAGTGCCCAACATCTAGGAGAGGGGCAAGAGACCCAGTACTTC.

To note about this clonotype: The junction and the germline gene differ at one end; a read error may be behind it. The V call is TRBV19, the J call TRBJ2-7, with a possible D match to TRBD1 (6 bases). The V gene's germline CDR1 is LNHDA and CDR2 SQIVND (reference sequence). The CDR3 consists of 14 residues. Written as DNA, the CDR3 is TGTGCCAGTAGTCCCTCCGGGACACCCTACGAGCGGTACTTC. This gives the protein CASSPSGTPYERYF.

DNA of the CDR3: TGTGCCAGTAACCGAGTCAAGCGGGGCACAGATACGCAGTATTTT. Its translation is CASNRVKRGTDTQYF. This chain connects TRBV5-8 to TRBJ2-3; tentative D call: TRBD2 (6 bases). Looked up from germline, CDR1 is SGHTS and CDR2 is YDEGEE. The CDR3 spans 15 residues. Trimming removed 8 bases from V and 1 base from J, with 17 bases in between. Based on the CDR3 plus reference TRBV5-8 and TRBJ2-3, the full variable domain is EAGVTQSPTHLIKTRGQQATLRCSPISGHTSVYWYQQALGLGLQFLLWYDEGEERNRGNFPPRFSGRQFPNYSSELNVNALELEDSALYLCASNRVKRGTDTQYFGPGTRLTVL.

The chain links TRBV4-2 to TRBJ2-2, with D hard to call. Trimming left V 4 bases short and J 1 base short, with 7 bases between. Germline V lookup: CDR1 LGHNA, CDR2 YNFKEQ. The CDR3 is 14 residues long. CDR3 region: CASSPGENTGELFF. As DNA, the CDR3 is TGTGCCAGCAGCCCTGGGGAGAACACCGGGGAGCTGTTTTTT.

This clonotype was seen ten or more times. This chain uses TRBV11-2 with TRBJ1-2; 10 bases agree with TRBD1. With 3 bases clipped from V and 5 bases from J, the junction kept 6 bases outside the gene matches. CDR1 and CDR2 from the germline V gene are SGHAT and FQNNGV. The CDR3 sequence is 15 residues long. The CDR3 here is CASSFPRDRGYGYTF. CDR3 bases: TGTGCCAGCAGCTTTCCCCGGGACAGGGGATATGGCTACACCTTC.

At least ten counts were recorded for this clonotype. The gene calls are TRBV9 and TRBJ1-1; D uncertain. The CDR3 runs to 13 residues. V was clipped by 4 bases and J by 3 bases, with 10 bases between them. CDR1 is SGDLS, CDR2 YYNGEE, per germline. This CDR3 reads CASSLSGHTEAFF. In DNA form, the CDR3 reads TGTGCCAGCAGCCTGTCCGGGCACACTGAAGCTTTCTTT.

This clonotype occurred a few times. This chain links TRBV9 with TRBJ1-5; D uncertain. Trimming took 1 base from V and 8 from J, leaving 16 bases between them. CDR1 and CDR2 from the germline V gene are SGDLS and YYNGEE. This CDR3 has 15 amino acids. The CDR3 coding sequence is TGTGCCAGCAGCGTAACTGACAACCCCGGGAAGCCCCAGCATTTT. Translated: CASSVTDNPGKPQHF.

In its sample, this clonotype was seen many times. The chain couples TRBV20-1 to TRBJ2-7; 8 bases match TRBD2. The CDR3 totals 16 residues. Germline CDR1 DFQATT, CDR2 SNEGSKA (reference sequence). Trimming cost V 1 base and J 4 bases; bases outside gene matches: 12. The CDR3 is CSARVGGSGSGYEQYF. The CDR3 region has the DNA TGCAGTGCTAGAGTTGGGGGGAGCGGGAGTGGGTACGAGCAGTACTTC.

This clonotype was seen many times. The CDR3 spells CASSFIWLWVPYNEQFF. In DNA, the CDR3 is TGTGCCAGCAGCTTTATATGGCTGTGGGTCCCCTACAATGAGCAGTTCTTC. The chain combines TRBV5-4 with TRBJ2-1; no firm D call. The CDR3 is made up of 17 amino acids. V gave up 2 bases and J gave up 2 bases, with 17 bases separating them. Germline V gene lookup returns CDR1 SGHNT and CDR2 YYREEE (reference sequence).

The table lists this clonotype with many counts. The chain joins TRBV6-1 to TRBJ2-3; unclear D gene. The CDR3 is 14 amino acids. V dropped 2 bases and J dropped 2 bases, with 8 bases sitting between them. Germline loops: CDR1 MNHNS, CDR2 SASEGT. CDR3 loop: CASSENGPTDTQYF. DNA of the CDR3: TGTGCCAGCAGTGAAAACGGTCCCACAGATACGCAGTATTTT.

At least ten counts were recorded for this clonotype. The V call is TRBV7-8, the J call TRBJ2-5, with TRBD2 identical over 9 bases. The length of the CDR3 is 16 residues. Germline-derived CDR1 and CDR2 are SGHVS and FQNEAQ. After removal of 4 bases from V and 1 base from J, the junction contained 7 bases not matched to a gene. The CDR3 spells CASSSVTSGIQETQYF. DNA of the CDR3: TGTGCCAGCAGCTCGGTGACTAGCGGAATCCAAGAGACCCAGTACTTC.

This clonotype was counted a few times. This chain connects TRBV7-8 to TRBJ1-5; TRBD1 matches 8 bases. V lost 0 bases to trimming and J lost 6 bases; unmatched junction nucleotides: 4. Germline V lookup: CDR1 SGHVS, CDR2 FQNEAQ. The CDR3 consists of 15 residues. The CDR3 DNA reads as TGTGCCAGCAGCTTAGCCCCACAGGGGGTTCAGCCCCAGCATTTT. It codes for CASSLAPQGVQPQHF.

There are many counts of this clonotype. This CDR3 is CASSEGLRGVSPLHF. Written as DNA, the CDR3 is TGTGCCAGCAGCGAAGGGCTGCGTGGGGTTTCACCCCTCCACTTT. This sequence joins TRBV3-1 and TRBJ1-6; no reliable D call. CDR1 is LGHDT and CDR2 is YNNKEL in the germline V gene (reference sequence). V lost 5 bases, J lost 9 bases, and 17 bases lay in between. This CDR3 spans 15 amino acids.

This clonotype appeared many times. The rearrangement uses TRBV28 and TRBJ2-6; D uncertain. CDR3 length: 14 amino acids. The V and J ends lost 2 bases and 4 bases respectively, with 6 bases between them. The germline gives CDR1 MDHEN, CDR2 SYDVKM. The CDR3 DNA is TGTGCCAGCAGTTTACTCGGGGGGGCCAACGTCCTGACTTTC. Protein sequence: CASSLLGGANVLTF.

The V gene is TRBV19, the J gene TRBJ2-2; no reliable D call. Trimming took off 7 bases at V and 0 bases at J, with 9 bases between the two ends. CDR1 is LNHDA and CDR2 is SQIVND in the germline V gene (reference sequence). CDR3 size: 14 residues. The CDR3 region has the DNA TGTGCCAGTACCCCGGGCACGAACACCGGGGAGCTGTTTTTT. Translating gives CASTPGTNTGELFF.

The gene calls are TRBV7-2 and TRBJ2-7; no reliable D call. CDR3 length: 12 amino acids. The germline V gene has CDR1 SGHTA and CDR2 FQGNSA. The V end was cut by 6 bases, the J end by 7 bases, with 13 bases between. This chain's CDR3 is CASRNAVGEQYF. The CDR3 nucleotides are TGTGCCAGCAGAAATGCTGTTGGGGAGCAGTACTTC.

This clonotype was counted between two and nine times. The chain uses TRBV29-1 and TRBJ1-6; the D gene is possibly TRBD1 (5 bases). The CDR3 covers 13 residues. Per the germline V gene, CDR1 is SQVTM and CDR2 is ANQGSEA. With 7 bases removed from V and 0 bases from J, the gap between germline ends came to 7 bases. The CDR3 DNA reads TGCAGCGCAAGGGGCTCCTATAATTCACCCCTCCACTTT. Amino acids: CSARGSYNSPLHF. Combining the CDR3 with reference TRBV29-1 and TRBJ1-6 gives the whole variable domain SAVISQKPSRDICQRGTSLTIQCQVDSQVTMMFWYRQQPGQSLTLIATANQGSEATYESGFVIDKFPISRPNLTFSTLTVSNMSPEDSSIYLCSARGSYNSPLHFGNGTRLTVT.

This clonotype has at least ten counts. CDR3 bases: TGTGCCTGGAGCCAGAAAGAGACCCAGTACTTC. It specifies CAWSQKETQYF. The rearrangement uses TRBV30 and TRBJ2-5, with D unresolved. CDR3 length: 11 residues. Germline assignment: CDR1 GTSNPN and CDR2 SVGIG (reference sequence). V lost 3 bases and J 3 bases, leaving 5 bases between the germline ends.

This clonotype was seen ten or more times. The genes are TRBV15 and TRBJ1-2, with D perhaps TRBD1 (6 bases). Trimming shortened V by 0 bases and J by 7 bases, and 12 bases separated the two germline ends. The CDR3 covers 14 residues. From germline, CDR1 is LNHNV and CDR2 YYDKDF (reference sequence). The CDR3 nucleotides read TGTGCCACCAGCAGAGACACATGGGGGCTTGGCTACACCTTC. Protein sequence: CATSRDTWGLGYTF.